The entry that follows covers one T cell receptor beta chain sequence. Its antigen is unidentified. The entry originates in a study of cytomegalovirus exposure and HLA in healthy donors. Across the study: Earlier results showed approximately 120 million unique TCR beta sequences derived from some 180 million T cells. The study's findings and limits: Follow-up analysis later connected one missense variant in DCLRE1C with trimming of TCR beta V- and J-genes. Later analysis showed TCR association rates varying by HLA locus, highest for DRB1 and lowest for HLA-C.

The germline gives CDR1 MDHEN, CDR2 SYDVKM. This CDR3 is built from 14 residues. Trimming cost V 7 bases and J 2 bases, with 11 bases left between them. PCR used 60 Vbeta primers and 13 Jbeta primers. Assay used: immunoSEQ multiplex PCR; TCRdb lists only in-frame clones, some missing. Altogether some 160,000 clones are present, around nine tenths being singletons, with the ten largest covering 1.5% to 2%. The specimen sequenced was PBMCs. This TCR came from a woman aged 18-29 years in good health and CMV-seronegative. The rearrangement uses TRBV28 and TRBJ2-2; D perhaps matches TRBD2 (5 bases). CDR3 region: CASIRGLNTGELFF. CDR3 sequence (DNA): TGTGCCAGCATTCGGGGTCTCAACACCGGGGAGCTGTTTTTT. Combining the CDR3 with reference TRBV28 and TRBJ2-2 gives the whole variable domain DVKVTQSSRYLVKRTGEKVFLECVQDMDHENMFWYRQDPGLGLRLIYFSYDVKMKEKGDIPEGYSVSREKKERFSLILESASTNQTSMYLCASIRGLNTGELFFGEGSRLTVL.